This record concerns one T cell receptor beta chain sequence. Antigen unknown. The method was immunoSEQ multiplex PCR; TCRdb's version includes in-frame clones alone and lacks a portion of them. The table lists tens of thousands of clones, around 80% of them singletons, with approximately 5% in the top ten. CDR3 size: 14 residues. Trimming stripped 3 bases from V and 3 bases from J, with 9 bases between. The germline V gene has CDR1 MDHEN and CDR2 SYDVKM. The data were taken from a study of PD-1 blockade in mismatch repair-deficient tumors. Whole-study findings and limits: After pembrolizumab, tumor-resident clones rose rapidly, then generally contracted before radiologic responses.

This specimen was peripheral blood, taken 2 weeks after starting pembrolizumab. The sequence derives from an adult with mismatch repair-deficient cancer. The V gene is TRBV28, the J gene TRBJ1-5; D unclear. CDR3 residues: CASSLTGYNQPQHF. As DNA, the CDR3 is TGTGCCAGCAGTTTGACTGGGTACAATCAGCCCCAGCATTTT.